The sequence of this T cell receptor beta chain was determined in a study of identical twins. This clonotype was observed a few times. After removal of 4 bases from V and 0 bases from J, the junction contained 2 bases not matched to a gene. The CDR3 is made up of 15 amino acids. Addition of a universal primer site occurred through template switching, and cDNA carried unique molecular identifiers. MiXCR, run by TCRdb on the 5' RACE reads, gives a single entry per CDR3 protein. This sample has around 490,000 distinct CDR3 sequences, with 20% to 25% found just once. A further study also used this sample, focusing on yellow fever vaccine responses in identical twins.

The material sequenced was CD4+ T cells sorted from blood. The TCR originated in a woman aged 18 to 35 in good health. The chain is built from TRBV12-3 or TRBV12-4 and TRBJ2-1; 8 bases align to TRBD2. The CDR3 sequence is CASSWGLVSYNEQFF. The CDR3 DNA sequence: TGTGCCAGCAGTTGGGGACTAGTCTCCTACAATGAGCAGTTCTTC.